The 11 T cell receptor beta chains given below trace back to one sample, sequenced in a study of blood T cell repertoires in COVID-19. Profiling relied on immunoSEQ multiplex PCR, and the TCRdb table lists in-frame clones only, not all of them. The data show more than 85,000 clones, 84% seen once. Material: peripheral blood. These receptors were taken from a woman between 55 and 75 years old with acute or convalescent COVID-19.

The J gene is TRBJ2-3, the V gene TRBV4-1; 8 bases fit TRBD2. The CDR3 totals 17 residues. V was pared by 2 bases and J by 4 bases, with 11 bases of the junction left unmatched. CDR1 is MGHRA and CDR2 is YSYEKL in the germline V gene. The DNA of the CDR3 is TGCGCCAGCAGCCAACGCCGACCGGGACTAGGATCAGATACGCAGTATTTT. Translation: CASSQRRPGLGSDTQYF.

The gene calls are TRBV5-1 and TRBJ1-1; D call uncertain. The V and J ends lost 4 bases and 0 bases respectively, with 7 bases between them. Germline CDR1 and CDR2: SGHRS and YFSETQ. CDR3 size: 13 residues. This CDR3 is CASSVTMNTEAFF. CDR3 nucleotides: TGCGCCAGCAGCGTAACTATGAACACTGAAGCTTTCTTT.

CDR3 amino acids: CASSQDARGGQPQHF. Here the CDR3 DNA reads TGCGCCAGCAGCCAAGACGCCAGGGGTGGTCAGCCCCAGCATTTT. V gene TRBV4-3 combines with J gene TRBJ1-5; the D gene is possibly TRBD1 (6 bases). The CDR3 length is 15 residues. Per the germline V gene, CDR1 is LGHNA and CDR2 is YSLEER. The V end was cut by 0 bases, the J end by 6 bases, with 12 bases between.

The chain couples TRBV10-3 to TRBJ2-1; D not resolved. V was shortened by 10 bases and J by 6 bases, with 10 bases between the two germline ends. Germline V gives CDR1 ENHRY, CDR2 SYGVKD. The CDR3 has 11 amino acids. The DNA of the CDR3 is TGTGCCACCCAGTCAGTCAATGAGCAGTTCTTC. Translated, it gives CATQSVNEQFF.

In its sample, this clone was seen once. This chain uses TRBV3-1 (or the pseudogene TRBV3-2) with TRBJ1-5; D ambiguous. This CDR3 contains 14 residues. Trimming cost V 0 bases and J 7 bases, with 10 bases left between them. From germline, CDR1 is LGHDT and CDR2 YNNKEL (reference sequence). The CDR3 coding sequence is TGTGCCAGCAGCCAAGAAGAGGGAGCCCAGCCCCAGCATTTT. The encoded protein is CASSQEEGAQPQHF.

This sequence joins TRBV19 and TRBJ2-3, with D possibly matching TRBD2 (6 bases). Germline V gives CDR1 LNHDA, CDR2 SQIVND (reference sequence). V was shortened by 5 bases and J by 2 bases, with 14 bases between the two germline ends. CDR3 length: 15 residues. The CDR3 spells CASSSSGSPTDTQYF. The CDR3 nucleotides are TGTGCCAGTAGTTCCTCCGGGAGTCCCACAGATACGCAGTATTTT. Variable domain in full (rest from reference TRBV19 and TRBJ2-3): DGGITQSPKYLFRKEGQNVTLSCEQNLNHDAMYWYRQDPGQGLRLIYYSQIVNDFQKGDIAEGYSVSREKKESFPLTVTSAQKNPTAFYLCASSSSGSPTDTQYFGPGTRLTVL.

The chain employs TRBV7-6 and TRBJ2-3; TRBD2 agrees at 11 bases. From germline, CDR1 is SGHVS and CDR2 FNYEAQ. The CDR3 runs to 15 residues. J lost 3 bases, V lost 4 bases, and 3 bases had no gene match. CDR3: CASSYSSGGTDTQYF. The CDR3 DNA is TGTGCCAGCAGCTATTCTAGCGGGGGGACAGATACGCAGTATTTT.

The chain uses TRBV27 and TRBJ1-5; D is ambiguous. The ends were cut back, 0 bases at V and 4 bases at J, with 7 bases in the middle. CDR1 and CDR2 (germline): MNHEY, SMNVEV (reference sequence). CDR3 size: 14 residues. The CDR3 protein is CASSLSVGNQPQHF. DNA for the CDR3: TGTGCCAGCAGTTTATCGGTCGGGAATCAGCCCCAGCATTTT.

The rearrangement uses TRBV11-2 and TRBJ1-2; unclear D gene. V was pared by 1 base and J by 1 base, with 7 bases between. The CDR3 spans 14 residues. The germline V gene has CDR1 SGHAT and CDR2 FQNNGV. CDR3 in DNA: TGTGCCAGCAGCTTAGGCGGATTTAACTATGGCTACACCTTC. Residues: CASSLGGFNYGYTF.

This chain joins TRBV19 and TRBJ1-1, with D unclear. Germline CDR1 is LNHDA and CDR2 is SQIVND (reference sequence). Deletions cut 5 bases from V and 1 base from J, with 11 bases between. The CDR3 consists of 14 residues. CDR3: CASSGQIQNTEAFF. In DNA form, the CDR3 reads TGTGCCAGTAGTGGGCAAATTCAGAACACTGAAGCTTTCTTT.

This chain uses TRBV2 with TRBJ1-5, with D possibly being TRBD1 (6 bases). Per germline, CDR1 SNHLY and CDR2 FYNNEI. Trimming removed 7 bases at V and 1 base at J, with 11 bases between. This CDR3 has 14 amino acids. CDR3 nucleotides: TGTGCCAGCACAAAGACAGGAAGCAATCAGCCCCAGCATTTT. It encodes CASTKTGSNQPQHF.